The 10 T cell receptor beta chains listed next were all sequenced from one sample in a study of T cell repertoires in cytomegalovirus infection. MiXCR, applied by TCRdb to the reads, yields one record per CDR3 protein. The table shows some 180,000 distinct CDR3 sequences, with about 20% occurring only once. The sample comprised PBMCs. The origin of the receptors is a human donor in good health (CMV status not recorded). Some clones in this sample may be carry-over from other donors' samples.

The sample holds many counts of this clonotype. This sequence joins TRBV7-2 and TRBJ2-7; a weak D match, TRBD2 (5 bases). In germline, CDR1 is SGHTA, CDR2 FQGNSA. Trimming took 4 bases from V and 2 from J, leaving 15 bases between them. The CDR3 has 15 residues. The CDR3 bases are TGTGCCAGCAGCTACGGTCGTGGGAGCGCCTACGAGCAGTACTTC. It is translated as CASSYGRGSAYEQYF.

This clonotype was counted between two and nine times. V and J are TRBV4-1 and TRBJ1-1; 7 bases agree with TRBD1. The ends lost 2 bases at V and 4 bases at J; junction bases unmatched: 4. The CDR3 length is 14 residues. CDR1 and CDR2 from the germline V gene are MGHRA and YSYEKL. CDR3 amino acids: CASSQIQGGTEAFF. The CDR3 DNA reads as TGCGCCAGCAGCCAAATTCAGGGGGGCACTGAAGCTTTCTTT.

In this sample, this clonotype turned up many times. The chain has TRBV6-5 and TRBJ2-7; tentative D call: TRBD2 (6 bases). The V gene's germline CDR1 is MNHEY and CDR2 SVGAGI. The V end was cut by 2 bases, the J end by 2 bases, with 16 bases between. The CDR3 covers 16 residues. In nucleotides, the CDR3 is TGTGCCAGCAGTTACCACTCACGACTAGGCGCCTACGAGCAGTACTTC. It yields the protein CASSYHSRLGAYEQYF.

This clonotype has only a few counts. This rearrangement joins TRBV5-4 to TRBJ1-1; no clear D gene. The CDR3 extends over 12 amino acids. V gave up 5 bases and J gave up 0 bases, with 5 bases separating them. Germline CDR1 and CDR2: SGHNT and YYREEE (reference sequence). The DNA for the CDR3 is TGTGCCAGCAGACGTATGAACACTGAAGCTTTCTTT. Amino acids: CASRRMNTEAFF.

This clonotype appeared many times. This rearrangement joins TRBV20-1 to TRBJ2-5; 10 bases agree with TRBD2. Germline CDR1 reads DFQATT; CDR2 reads SNEGSKA (reference sequence). Losses at the gene ends were 2 bases for V and 5 bases for J; bases not matched to a gene: 14. The CDR3 runs to 17 residues. CDR3 nucleotide sequence: TGCAGTGCTAGACCCCTCGGCCTAGCGGGGGTTTTGGAGACCCAGTACTTC. It codes for CSARPLGLAGVLETQYF.

This clonotype was seen many times. The rearrangement uses TRBV7-2 and TRBJ2-3; D gene uncertain. Germline V gene data show CDR1 as SGHTA and CDR2 as FQGNSA. The CDR3 loop spans 14 amino acids. The V end was cut by 0 bases, the J end by 0 bases, with 4 bases between. The CDR3 DNA is TGTGCCAGCAGCTTAGCCACTAGCACAGATACGCAGTATTTT. This translates into CASSLATSTDTQYF.

This clonotype was seen repeatedly, ten times or more. The chain employs TRBV7-6 and TRBJ2-5, with D perhaps matching TRBD2 (6 bases). Germline V gene data show CDR1 as SGHVS and CDR2 as FNYEAQ. V lost 1 base to trimming and J lost 5 bases, with 17 bases between them. The CDR3 extends over 16 amino acids. The CDR3 region has the DNA TGTGCCAGCAGCTTAGTTCAGGGAGGTGAGGGGGAGACCCAGTACTTC. Translated, it gives CASSLVQGGEGETQYF.

The V gene is TRBV18, the J gene TRBJ1-2; 7 nucleotides match TRBD1. CDR1 and CDR2 (germline): KGHSH, LQKENI. CDR3 length: 16 amino acids. V gave up 2 bases and J gave up 6 bases; unmatched junction bases: 12. The chain's CDR3 is CASSPKGGGANDGYTF. DNA for the CDR3: TGTGCCAGCTCACCAAAGGGAGGGGGCGCGAATGATGGCTACACCTTC.

This clonotype was found many times. This chain links TRBV7-8 with TRBJ2-3, with D perhaps matching TRBD2 (5 bases). The V gene's germline CDR1 is SGHVS and CDR2 FQNEAQ. The CDR3 is 12 amino acids. The V end was cut by 2 bases, the J end by 6 bases, with 6 bases between. CDR3 loop: CASSLIADTQYF. Here the CDR3 DNA reads TGTGCCAGCAGCTTAATAGCGGATACGCAGTATTTT. The entire variable domain, with the rest obtained from reference TRBV7-8 and TRBJ2-3, is as follows: GAGVSQSPRYKVAKRGQDVALRCDPISGHVSLFWYQQALGQGPEFLTYFQNEAQLDKSGLPSDRFFAERPEGSVSTLKIQRTQQEDSAVYLCASSLIADTQYFGPGTRLTVL.

This clonotype was detected ten times or more. The genes are TRBV7-8 and TRBJ1-4; unclear D gene. Trimming cost V 4 bases and J 12 bases, with 15 bases left between them. Germline V gene sequence: CDR1 SGHVS, CDR2 FQNEAQ. The CDR3 is 13 residues long. CDR3 region: CASSWEGGVELFF. The DNA of the CDR3 is TGTGCCAGCAGCTGGGAGGGAGGAGTCGAACTGTTTTTT. Variable domain in full (rest from reference TRBV7-8 and TRBJ1-4): GAGVSQSPRYKVAKRGQDVALRCDPISGHVSLFWYQQALGQGPEFLTYFQNEAQLDKSGLPSDRFFAERPEGSVSTLKIQRTQQEDSAVYLCASSWEGGVELFFGSGTQLSVL.